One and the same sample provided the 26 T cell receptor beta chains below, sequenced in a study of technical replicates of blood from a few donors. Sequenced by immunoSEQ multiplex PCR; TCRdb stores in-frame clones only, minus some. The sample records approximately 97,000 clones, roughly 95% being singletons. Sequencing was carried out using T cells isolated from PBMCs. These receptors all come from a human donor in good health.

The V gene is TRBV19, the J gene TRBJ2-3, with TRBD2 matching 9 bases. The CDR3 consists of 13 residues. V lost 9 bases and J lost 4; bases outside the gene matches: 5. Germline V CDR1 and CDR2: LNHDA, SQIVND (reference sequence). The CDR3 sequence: CASQAGGADTQYF. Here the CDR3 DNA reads TGTGCCAGCCAAGCGGGAGGCGCAGATACGCAGTATTTT.

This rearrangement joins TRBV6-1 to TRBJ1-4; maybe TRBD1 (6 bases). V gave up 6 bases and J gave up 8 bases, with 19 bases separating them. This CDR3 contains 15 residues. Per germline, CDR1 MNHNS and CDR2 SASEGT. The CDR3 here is CASSAVQGITEKLFF. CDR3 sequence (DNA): TGTGCCAGCAGCGCGGTACAGGGTATTACAGAAAAACTGTTTTTT.

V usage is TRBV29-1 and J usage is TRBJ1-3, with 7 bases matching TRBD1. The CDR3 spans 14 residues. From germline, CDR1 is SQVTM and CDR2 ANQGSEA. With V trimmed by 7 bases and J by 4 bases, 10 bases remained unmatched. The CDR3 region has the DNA TGCAGCGCACTGAGACCGGGACAGGGAAACACCATATATTTT. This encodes CSALRPGQGNTIYF.

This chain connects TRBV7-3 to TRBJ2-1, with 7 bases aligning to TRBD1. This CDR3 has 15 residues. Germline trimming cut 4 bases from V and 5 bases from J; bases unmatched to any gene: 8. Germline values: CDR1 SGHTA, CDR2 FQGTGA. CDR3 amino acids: CASSYPTGKDNEQFF. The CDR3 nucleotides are TGTGCCAGCAGCTACCCGACAGGGAAAGACAATGAGCAGTTCTTC.

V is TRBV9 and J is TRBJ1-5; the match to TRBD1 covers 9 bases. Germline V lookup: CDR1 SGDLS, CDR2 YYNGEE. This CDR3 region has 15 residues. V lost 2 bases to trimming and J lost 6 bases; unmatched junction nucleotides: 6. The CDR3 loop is CASSVGDREVQPQHF. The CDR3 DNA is TGTGCCAGCAGCGTGGGGGACAGGGAGGTTCAGCCCCAGCATTTT.

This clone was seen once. CDR3 in DNA: TGTGCCAGCAGTTTTAGCGGGAGGGCCCGGAATGAGCAGTTCTTC. As protein: CASSFSGRARNEQFF. The rearrangement links TRBV28 to TRBJ2-1; 11 nucleotides agree with TRBD2. The CDR3 totals 15 residues. The V gene end was trimmed by 3 bases and the J gene end by 7 bases; junction bases not matched to a gene: 5. Germline lookup yields CDR1 MDHEN and CDR2 SYDVKM.

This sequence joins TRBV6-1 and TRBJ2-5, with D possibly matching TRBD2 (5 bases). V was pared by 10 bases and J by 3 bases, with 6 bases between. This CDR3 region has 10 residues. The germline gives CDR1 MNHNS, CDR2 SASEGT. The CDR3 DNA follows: TGTGCCATCGGGGAAGAGACCCAGTACTTC. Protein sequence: CAIGEETQYF.

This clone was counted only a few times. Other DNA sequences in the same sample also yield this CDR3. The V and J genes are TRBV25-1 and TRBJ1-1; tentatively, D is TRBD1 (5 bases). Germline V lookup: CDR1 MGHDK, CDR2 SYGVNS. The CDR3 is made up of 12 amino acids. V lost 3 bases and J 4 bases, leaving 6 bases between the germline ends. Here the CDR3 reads CASSEGRTEAFF. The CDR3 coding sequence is TGTGCCAGCAGTGAGGGGCGCACTGAAGCTTTCTTT.

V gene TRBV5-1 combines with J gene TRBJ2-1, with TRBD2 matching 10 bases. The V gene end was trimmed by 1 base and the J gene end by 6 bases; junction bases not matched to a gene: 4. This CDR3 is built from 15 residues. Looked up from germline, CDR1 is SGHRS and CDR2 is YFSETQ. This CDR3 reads CASSLLAGDSNEQFF. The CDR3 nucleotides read TGCGCCAGCAGCTTGCTAGCGGGGGACTCCAATGAGCAGTTCTTC.

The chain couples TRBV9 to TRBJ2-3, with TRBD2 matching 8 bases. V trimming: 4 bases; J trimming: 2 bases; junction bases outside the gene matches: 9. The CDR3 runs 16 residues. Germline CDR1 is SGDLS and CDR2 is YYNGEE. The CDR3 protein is CASSTQTGGTTDTQYF. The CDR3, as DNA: TGTGCCAGCAGCACCCAGACGGGAGGGACCACAGATACGCAGTATTTT.

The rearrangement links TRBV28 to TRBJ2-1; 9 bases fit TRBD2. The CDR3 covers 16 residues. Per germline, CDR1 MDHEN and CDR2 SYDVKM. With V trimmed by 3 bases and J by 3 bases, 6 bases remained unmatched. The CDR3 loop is CASSLITSGFYNEQFF. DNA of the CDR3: TGTGCCAGCAGTTTGATTACTAGCGGGTTCTACAATGAGCAGTTCTTC.

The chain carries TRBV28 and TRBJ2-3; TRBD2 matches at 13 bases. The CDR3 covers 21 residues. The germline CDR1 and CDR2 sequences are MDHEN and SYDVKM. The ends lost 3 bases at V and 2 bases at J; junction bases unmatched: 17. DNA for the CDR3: TGTGCCAGCAGTTTCCCCACTGGACTAGCGGGAGAGGGTTTCTACACAGATACGCAGTATTTT. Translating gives CASSFPTGLAGEGFYTDTQYF.

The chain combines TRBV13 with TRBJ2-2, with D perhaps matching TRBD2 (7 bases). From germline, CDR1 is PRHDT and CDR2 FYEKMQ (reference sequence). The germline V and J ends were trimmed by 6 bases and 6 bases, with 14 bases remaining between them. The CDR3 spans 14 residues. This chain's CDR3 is CASRRGGSSGELFF. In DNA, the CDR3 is TGTGCCAGCAGAAGGGGGGGATCCTCCGGGGAGCTGTTTTTT.

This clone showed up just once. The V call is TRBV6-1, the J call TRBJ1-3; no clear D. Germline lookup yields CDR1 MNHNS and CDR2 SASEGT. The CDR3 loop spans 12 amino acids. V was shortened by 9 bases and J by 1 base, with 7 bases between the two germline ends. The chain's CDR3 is CASHISGNTIYF. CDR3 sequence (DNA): TGTGCCAGTCACATTTCTGGAAACACCATATATTTT.

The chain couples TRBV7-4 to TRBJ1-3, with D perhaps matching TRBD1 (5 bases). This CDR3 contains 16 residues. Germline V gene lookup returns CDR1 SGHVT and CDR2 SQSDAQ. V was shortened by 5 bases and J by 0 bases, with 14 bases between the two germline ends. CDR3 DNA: TGTGCCAGCAGCCAACAGGCCTTAAACTCTGGAAACACCATATATTTT. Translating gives CASSQQALNSGNTIYF.

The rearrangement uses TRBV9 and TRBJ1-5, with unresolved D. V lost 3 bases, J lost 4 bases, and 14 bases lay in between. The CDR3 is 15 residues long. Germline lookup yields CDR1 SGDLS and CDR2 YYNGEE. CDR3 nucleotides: TGTGCCAGCAGCGGAACAGCTGAGTGGAATCAGCCCCAGCATTTT. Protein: CASSGTAEWNQPQHF. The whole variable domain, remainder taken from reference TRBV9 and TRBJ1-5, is DSGVTQTPKHLITATGQRVTLRCSPRSGDLSVYWYQQSLDQGLQFLIQYYNGEERAKGNILERFSAQQFPDLHSELNLSSLELGDSALYFCASSGTAEWNQPQHFGDGTRLSIL.

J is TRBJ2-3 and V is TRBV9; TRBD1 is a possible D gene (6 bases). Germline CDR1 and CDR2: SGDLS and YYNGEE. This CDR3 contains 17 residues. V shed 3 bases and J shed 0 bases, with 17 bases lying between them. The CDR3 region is CASSARPGALSTDTQYF. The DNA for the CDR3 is TGTGCCAGCAGCGCGAGACCAGGGGCGCTTAGCACAGATACGCAGTATTTT.

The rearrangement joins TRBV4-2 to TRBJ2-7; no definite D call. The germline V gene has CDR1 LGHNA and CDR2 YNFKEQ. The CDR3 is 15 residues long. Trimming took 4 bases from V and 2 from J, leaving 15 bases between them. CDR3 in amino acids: CASSPSRMYPYEQYF. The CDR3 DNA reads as TGTGCCAGCAGCCCTAGTAGAATGTACCCCTACGAGCAGTACTTC.

CDR3 bases: TGTGCCAGCAGCTCGGGTGGCCAAGCTGCCAATGAGCAGTTCTTC. As protein: CASSSGGQAANEQFF. The chain recombines TRBV6-6 with TRBJ2-1; no firm D call. V was shortened by 6 bases and J by 6 bases, with 18 bases between the two germline ends. The CDR3 covers 15 residues. In germline, CDR1 is MNHNY, CDR2 SVGAGI (reference sequence).

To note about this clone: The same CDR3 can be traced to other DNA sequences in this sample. CDR3 DNA sequence: TGTGCCAGCAGCTCGGGACTAGCTGCAGATACGCAGTATTTT. It specifies CASSSGLAADTQYF. The genes are TRBV7-3 and TRBJ2-3; 9 bases agree with TRBD2. The germline CDR1 and CDR2 sequences are SGHTA and FQGTGA. The CDR3 has 14 residues. V shed 4 bases, J shed 4 bases, and the junction held 3 bases outside the gene matches. Using reference TRBV7-3 and TRBJ2-3 for the parts outside the CDR3, the full variable domain is GAGVSQTPSNKVTEKGKYVELRCDPISGHTALYWYRQSLGQGPEFLIYFQGTGAADDSGLPNDRFFAVRPEGSVSTLKIQRTERGDSAVYLCASSSGLAADTQYFGPGTRLTVL.

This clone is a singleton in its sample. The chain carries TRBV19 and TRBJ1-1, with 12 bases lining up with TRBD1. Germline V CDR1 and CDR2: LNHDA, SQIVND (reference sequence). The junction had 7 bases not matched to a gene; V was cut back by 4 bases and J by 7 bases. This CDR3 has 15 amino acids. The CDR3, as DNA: TGTGCCAGTAGTAATCAGGGACAGGGGGCCGGTGAAGCTTTCTTT. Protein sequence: CASSNQGQGAGEAFF.

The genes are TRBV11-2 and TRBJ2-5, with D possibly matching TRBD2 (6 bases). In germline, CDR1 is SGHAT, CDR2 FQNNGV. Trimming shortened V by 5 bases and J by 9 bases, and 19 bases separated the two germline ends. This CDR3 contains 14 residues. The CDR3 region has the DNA TGTGCCAGCAGCCCAGCCGGGGACCCGGGGGCCCAGTACTTC. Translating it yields CASSPAGDPGAQYF.

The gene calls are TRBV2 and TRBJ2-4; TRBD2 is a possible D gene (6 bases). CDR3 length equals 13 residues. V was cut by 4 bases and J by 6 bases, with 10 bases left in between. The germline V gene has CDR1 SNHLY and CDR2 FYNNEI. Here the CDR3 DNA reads TGTGCCAGCAGTGCGGGCGGGACAAACATTCAGTACTTC. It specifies CASSAGGTNIQYF.

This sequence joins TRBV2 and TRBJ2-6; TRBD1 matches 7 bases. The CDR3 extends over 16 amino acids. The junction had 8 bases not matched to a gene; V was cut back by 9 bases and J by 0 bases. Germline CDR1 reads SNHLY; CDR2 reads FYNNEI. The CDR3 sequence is CASVRDSSSGANVLTF. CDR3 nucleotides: TGTGCCAGTGTCCGGGACAGTAGCTCTGGGGCCAACGTCCTGACTTTC.

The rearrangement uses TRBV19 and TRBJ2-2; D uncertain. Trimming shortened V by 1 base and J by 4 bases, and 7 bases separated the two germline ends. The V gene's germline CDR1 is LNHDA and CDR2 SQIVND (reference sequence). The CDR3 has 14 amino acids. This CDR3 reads CASSIGVATGELFF. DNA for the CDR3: TGTGCCAGTAGTATAGGGGTAGCCACCGGGGAGCTGTTTTTT.

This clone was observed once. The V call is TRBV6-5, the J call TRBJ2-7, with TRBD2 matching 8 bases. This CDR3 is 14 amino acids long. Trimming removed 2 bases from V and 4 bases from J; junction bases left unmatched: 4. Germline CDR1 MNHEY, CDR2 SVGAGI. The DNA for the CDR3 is TGTGCCAGCAGTTACCGCGGGAGGACGTACGAGCAGTACTTC. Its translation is CASSYRGRTYEQYF.